The rows below give T cell receptor beta chains drawn from one sample of a study of cytotoxic CD8 clonotypes in ibrutinib-treated CLL. The method was immunoSEQ multiplex PCR; TCRdb's version includes in-frame clones alone and lacks a portion of them. The table lists about 19,000 clones, around 85% of them singletons. Source: PBMCs, taken before ibrutinib treatment. The receptors shown here come from a human donor with chronic lymphocytic leukemia. The CDR3 runs from the conserved cysteine through the conserved F or W. The D gene is left open where the match is weak. Size is stated for part of the rows, as once, few or many counts, or as a class when the clone is expanded.

CDR3nt	CDR3aa	abundance	j_gene	v_gene	d_gene
TGTGCCAGCAGCTTCGGGCAGGGGAATTCACCCCTCCACTTT	CASSFGQGNSPLHF	-	TRBJ1-6	TRBV5-4	-
TGCAGCATGAATCCAGGGTACGAGCAGTACTTC	CSMNPGYEQYF	-	TRBJ2-7	TRBV20-1	-
TGTGCCAGTAGTACCTCCGGGACAGTCCAAGAGACCCAGTACTTC	CASSTSGTVQETQYF	once	TRBJ2-5	TRBV19	TRBD1
TGTGCCAGCAGTCCTACGGGGGCCCGTGGTCCTGAAGCTTTCTTT	CASSPTGARGPEAFF	-	TRBJ1-1	TRBV28	-
TGTGCCAGCAGCTTATGGCTAGCGGGGGGTGGTTATACGCAGTATTTT	CASSLWLAGGGYTQYF	-	TRBJ2-3	TRBV7-2	TRBD2
TGTGCCAGTAGTCCAAGCAGCACCGGGGAGCTGTTTTTT	CASSPSSTGELFF	-	TRBJ2-2	TRBV19	-
TGTGCCAGCAGCTTGTTGGAGAACACTGAAGCTTTCTTT	CASSLLENTEAFF	-	TRBJ1-1	TRBV5-6	-
TGCGCCAGCAATGGGGGGAATAATTCACCCCTCCACTTT	CASNGGNNSPLHF	-	TRBJ1-6	TRBV10-1	-
TGTGCCAGCAGGAAACCGGGACTAAACAATGAGCAGTTCTTC	CASRKPGLNNEQFF	-	TRBJ2-1	TRBV2	TRBD2
TGTGCCAGCAGCTTCCGGCGGGGGGGTTACAATGAGCAGTTCTTC	CASSFRRGGYNEQFF	-	TRBJ2-1	TRBV5-4	TRBD2
TGTGCCAGCAGTGAATTAGGCGGCACTGAAGCTTTCTTT	CASSELGGTEAFF	-	TRBJ1-1	TRBV6-4	-
TGTGCCAGCAGCCCTCGACTAGCGGGGTTGGCAGATACGCAGTATTTT	CASSPRLAGLADTQYF	-	TRBJ2-3	TRBV7-9	TRBD2
TGTGCCAGCAGCTCTCAGACCTATGGCTACACCTTC	CASSSQTYGYTF	-	TRBJ1-2	TRBV7-9	-
TGTGCCAGTACGCGTGCTAATGAAAAACTGTTTTTT	CASTRANEKLFF	-	TRBJ1-4	TRBV18	-
TGTGCCAGTGCAGAGGGTCGCACAGATACGCAGTATTTT	CASAEGRTDTQYF	few	TRBJ2-3	TRBV19	-
TGTGCCAGTTTTGCACAGGGGGCTCGGGGCTACACCTTC	CASFAQGARGYTF	once	TRBJ1-2	TRBV19	TRBD1
TGTGCCAGCAGCCCCCCTGCAAGGTATGCGTCCTACGAGCAGTACTTC	CASSPPARYASYEQYF	-	TRBJ2-7	TRBV7-2	-
TGTGCCAGCAGCTTCCGACAGGGGGGGTGGGGCACTGAAGCTTTCTTT	CASSFRQGGWGTEAFF	-	TRBJ1-1	TRBV7-2	TRBD1
TGTGCCAGCAGCTTAGCGGGGTACGAGCAGTACTTC	CASSLAGYEQYF	-	TRBJ2-7	TRBV11-1	-
TGTGCCAGCAGCCTTTGGGGGAACACTGAAGCTTTCTTT	CASSLWGNTEAFF	-	TRBJ1-1	TRBV28	-
TGTGCCAGCAGCCTAACCGGACAGGGAGGCACTGAAGCTTTCTTT	CASSLTGQGGTEAFF	once	TRBJ1-1	TRBV7-2	TRBD1
TGTGCCAGCAGCTTCGGGACAGGGTACGATTCACCCCTCCACTTT	CASSFGTGYDSPLHF	-	TRBJ1-6	TRBV7-2	TRBD1
TGTGCCAGCAGCTGGAGCGGGCGATACACCCGGTTACATGAGCAGTTCTTC	CASSWSGRYTRLHEQFF	-	TRBJ2-1	TRBV7-8	-
TGTGCCAGCAGCTTTTCCAGGTCTTCCCTTTCCTACGAGCAGTACTTC	CASSFSRSSLSYEQYF	-	TRBJ2-7	TRBV5-5	-
TGTGCCAGCAGTCGGCAGGGGGCCGACCAGTACTTC	CASSRQGADQYF	-	TRBJ2-7	TRBV28	TRBD1
TGTGCCAGCACCTCTTATGGGAAAGGAGAGACCCAGTACTTC	CASTSYGKGETQYF	few	TRBJ2-5	TRBV5-5	-
TGTGCCAGCTTCAGCCTCGGACAGGCTAACTATGGCTACACCTTC	CASFSLGQANYGYTF	-	TRBJ1-2	TRBV2	TRBD1
TGTGCCAGCAGTTTACAGCGGAAGTACAATGAGCAGTTCTTC	CASSLQRKYNEQFF	-	TRBJ2-1	TRBV27	-
TGTGCCAGCAGTTTACAGGGGGCAGGGGAGGAGACCCAGTACTTC	CASSLQGAGEETQYF	-	TRBJ2-5	TRBV28	TRBD1
TGTGCCAGCACCTTAACAGGGGCCTACGAGCAGTACTTC	CASTLTGAYEQYF	once	TRBJ2-7	TRBV28	TRBD1
TGTGCCAGCAGTCGTACAGGGTCGGGTAACTATGGCTACACCTTC	CASSRTGSGNYGYTF	-	TRBJ1-2	TRBV28	-
TGTGCCAGCTCACCGACCTGGGGGCAGGCGGATCAGCCCCAGCATTTT	CASSPTWGQADQPQHF	-	TRBJ1-5	TRBV18	-
TGTGCCAGCAGCTTGCAGATCAATCAGCCCCAGCATTTT	CASSLQINQPQHF	few	TRBJ1-5	TRBV7-9	-
TGTGCCAGCAGCTTGGAGTTCTACAATGAGCAGTTCTTC	CASSLEFYNEQFF	-	TRBJ2-1	TRBV5-6	-
TGTGCCAGCAGCTTGGTGCCAGGGGGGTATGGCGAGCAGTACTTC	CASSLVPGGYGEQYF	once	TRBJ2-7	TRBV5-5	-
TGTGCCAGCAGTTACTCAGCAGGGGCCTATGGCTACACCTTC	CASSYSAGAYGYTF	-	TRBJ1-2	TRBV6-5	-
TGTGCCAGTAGTGAACAGCCGAGAAATGAGCAGTTCTTC	CASSEQPRNEQFF	-	TRBJ2-1	TRBV19	-
TGCGCCAGCAGCCCAGAACAGGATTTCGTACACTATGGCTACACCTTC	CASSPEQDFVHYGYTF	-	TRBJ1-2	TRBV5-1	-
TGTGCCAGCAGCTCGGGACTAGCGGGGCCCAATGAGCAGTTCTTC	CASSSGLAGPNEQFF	-	TRBJ2-1	TRBV9	TRBD2
TGTGCCAGCAGTCCCTGGGACAGGCAAGAGACCCAGTACTTC	CASSPWDRQETQYF	-	TRBJ2-5	TRBV27	TRBD1
TGTGCCACGGACACAGGAATTGAGCAGTTCTTC	CATDTGIEQFF	-	TRBJ2-1	TRBV10-3	-
TGTGCCAGCAACGGGGGGACCGGGGAGCTGTTTTTT	CASNGGTGELFF	-	TRBJ2-2	TRBV7-6	TRBD2
TGTGCCAGCAGCCCGCAAGTGGCTACCGGGCACACCTACGAGCAGTACTTC	CASSPQVATGHTYEQYF	-	TRBJ2-7	TRBV5-5	-
TGTGCCAGCAGCTTGGGGTCGGGAACAGGGAGCTCCTACGAGCAGTACTTC	CASSLGSGTGSSYEQYF	-	TRBJ2-7	TRBV5-4	-
TGTGCCAGCAGCAATCTTGGGCAGAGGGATTTGAATTCACCCCTCCACTTT	CASSNLGQRDLNSPLHF	few	TRBJ1-6	TRBV7-9	-
TGTGCCAGCAGTTTATCGGTCAGGGGGACCTACGAGCAGTACTTC	CASSLSVRGTYEQYF	large	TRBJ2-7	TRBV27	TRBD1
TGTGCCAGCATAAAAGGGACGAATAATGAGCAGTTCTTC	CASIKGTNNEQFF	-	TRBJ2-1	TRBV6-1	-
TGTGCCAGCAGCTTAGTAGGGAATGAAAAACTGTTTTTT	CASSLVGNEKLFF	-	TRBJ1-4	TRBV7-9	-
TGTGCCAGTAGTAGATCCGGGACAGAAAATTCACCCCTCCACTTT	CASSRSGTENSPLHF	-	TRBJ1-6	TRBV19	TRBD1
TGTGCCAGCAGTTACACGGGACAGAGCACCGGGGAGCTGTTTTTT	CASSYTGQSTGELFF	few	TRBJ2-2	TRBV6-6	TRBD1
TGTGCCAGCAGCCCTCGGGGGGGACATGTGAATGAAAAACTGTTTTTT	CASSPRGGHVNEKLFF	-	TRBJ1-4	TRBV7-2	-
TGTGCCAGCAGCTTAAGGGGGGGCACTGGAAACACCATATATTTT	CASSLRGGTGNTIYF	-	TRBJ1-3	TRBV7-2	-
TGTGCCAGCAGTTACGCCACAGGGGGCTACGAGCAGTACTTC	CASSYATGGYEQYF	-	TRBJ2-7	TRBV6-6	TRBD1
TGCAGCGTTGCGCCGCCCGGGACTAGCGGGGGCAATGAGCAGTTCTTC	CSVAPPGTSGGNEQFF	once	TRBJ2-1	TRBV29-1	TRBD2
TGCAGTGCTCACACGGCCTACGAGCAGTACTTC	CSAHTAYEQYF	-	TRBJ2-7	TRBV20-1	-